A single sample gave rise to the 2 T cell receptor beta chains below, sequenced in a study of shared clonotypes between healthy human individuals. Using immunoSEQ multiplex PCR, the repertoire was profiled, and TCRdb retains in-frame clones only, with some absent. The top ten clones hold 0.36% of a sample with 2,500,000 or so clones, over 85% of them seen once. Sequenced input: naive CD4+ T cells from PBMCs. The subset is: CD45RA+ positively selected. These receptors were collected from a man between 18 and 29 years old in good health. Some clones in this sample may be carry-over from other donors' samples.

J is TRBJ2-3 and V is TRBV2; 12 bases are a match to TRBD2. Looked up from germline, CDR1 is SNHLY and CDR2 is FYNNEI. V was pared by 9 bases and J by 4 bases, with 8 bases of the junction left unmatched. CDR3 size: 15 residues. The DNA of the CDR3 is TGTGCCAGTTTAGGGGGACTAGCGGGCCCAGATACGCAGTATTTT. Translated, it gives CASLGGLAGPDTQYF.

The J gene is TRBJ1-5, the V gene TRBV18, with D unresolved. The CDR3 length is 14 residues. V lost 3 bases, J lost 1 base, and 7 bases lay in between. From germline, CDR1 is KGHSH and CDR2 LQKENI. The CDR3 is CASSPARSNQPQHF. CDR3 nucleotide sequence: TGTGCCAGCTCACCCGCCAGGAGCAATCAGCCCCAGCATTTT. Full variable domain (outside the CDR3, taken from reference TRBV18 and TRBJ1-5): NAGVMQNPRHLVRRRGQEARLRCSPMKGHSHVYWYRQLPEEGLKFMVYLQKENIIDESGMPKERFSAEFPKEGPSILRIQQVVRGDSAAYFCASSPARSNQPQHFGDGTRLSIL.